This T cell receptor beta chain was sequenced during a study of CXCR3-negative and CXCR3-positive naive CD8 T cells (dated by TCRdb to between 2019 and 2020). Study-level background: About 135 million TRB reads were obtained in total, roughly 1.5 +/- 0.3 million reads per library. The diversity and physicochemical repertoire analyses included some 11 donors pooled from two independent experiments. Naive subsets from a handful of donors and memory cells from 3 donors were included in the TRBV-TRBJ cluster analysis.

On this clonotype: It has no known antigen specificity.

Results and caveats for the whole study, not just this receptor: Because surface CD5, which is linked to self-reactivity in mice, was comparable between the naive subsets, TCR interaction strength was also inferred from the physicochemical properties of TRB CDR3s. Comparably high repertoire diversity was found in both naive subsets, whereas much lower repertoire diversity was found in memory CD8+ T cells. Because CXCR3 expression was partially decreased after cryopreservation, freshly isolated PBMCs were used for most assays. Within the same donor, TRBV-TRBJ usage looked similar between naive CXCR3-negative and CXCR3-positive cells, but memory cells had distinct patterns. Compared with CXCR3-negative naive cells, CXCR3-positive naive cells had TRB CDR3s with higher hydrophobicity (lower Kidera factor 4), lower energy, and higher strength and volume indices.

This sample was sequenced with a NextSeq 550. The Human TCR Profiling Kit (MiLaboratory) was used to prepare UMI-labeled 5' RACE TRB cDNA libraries. The full amount of extracted RNA was used for cDNA synthesis, and the full amount of resulting cDNA was used for PCR amplification. Libraries were prepared in parallel with an identical number of PCR cycles. Per the source publication's procedure: MIGEC and MiXCR extracted about 49,000 +/- 11,000 unique UMI-labeled TRB cDNA molecules per library, requiring at least two reads per UMI. An average of approximately 40,000 +/- 10,000 functional in-frame TRB CDR3 nucleotide clonotypes without stop codons was found per library. After each sample was downsampled to 5000 UMI-labeled TRB molecules, VDJtools was used to calculate diversity metrics such as normalized Shannon-Wiener and Chao1. For the central five CDR3 residues, VDJtools calculated physicochemical properties weighted by clonotype size, namely interaction energy, strength, volume and Kidera factor 4. Through TCRdb reprocessing, the reads give one entry per CDR3 protein sequence; DNA is omitted. The V and J calls and clone size are TCRdb's, not the authors'. The table for this sample lists some 150,000 distinct CDR3 sequences. The ten largest account for 0.41% of the sample.

For every CD8+ T cell subset, approximately 300,000 cells were flow-sorted straight into RLT lysis buffer, and each subset was sorted in triplicate. Naive CD8+ T cells were defined stringently as CD45RO-CCR7+CD27+CD95- to exclude memory contaminants. Peripheral blood mononuclear cells were isolated from buffy coats by standard density gradient centrifugation. A FACSAria III was used to flow-sort naive CXCR3-negative and CXCR3-positive CD8+ T cells. An RNeasy Mini Kit was used to extract total RNA from the sorted cells. Based on the germline V gene, the CDR1 and CDR2 sequences are SQVTM and ANQGSEA. CDR3 length: 13 amino acids, cysteine to phenylalanine. Only the protein sequence is given.

The source is a human donor in good health. Some clones in this sample may be carry-over from other donors' samples. This sequence uses TRBV29-1 and TRBJ2-7; TCRdb indicates TRBD2, and absent DNA this call remains unverified. Material for sequencing was naive CXCR3+ CD8+ T cells from blood. The sample's cell subset or site, from its label and the paper: CD45RO-CCR7+CD27+CD95- naive CD8+ T cells expressing CXCR3 (TNR3+). CDR3 protein: CSVVTSQGYEQYF.